The 17 T cell receptor beta chains below come from one sample, sequenced in a study of low-dose radiotherapy and immunotherapy resistance in tumors. TRAV- and TRBV-specific primers, spanning alpha and beta chains, primed first-strand cDNA. Over around 19 PCR cycles, TCRs were amplified from a constant-region primer and V-primer adapter. MiXCR, applied by TCRdb to the reads, yields one record per CDR3 protein. Of about 14,000 distinct CDR3 sequences listed, 75% are singletons. The receptors were sampled from a human donor with advanced metastatic prostate, ovarian, gallbladder or colorectal cancer (not recorded which). This table probably holds off-target reads from a library built for another chain.

The rearrangement links TRBV3-1 to TRBJ1-4; D is undetermined. The CDR3 is 14 amino acids. Germline CDR1 is LGHDT and CDR2 is YNNKEL (reference sequence). V lost 3 bases, J lost 8 bases, and 13 bases lay in between. CDR3 sequence reads: CASSQRVGGEKLFF. CDR3 in DNA: TGTGCCAGCAGCCAGAGGGTTGGCGGGGAAAAACTGTTTTTT.

The chain uses TRBV11-2 and TRBJ1-1, with 8 bases fitting TRBD1. The CDR3 spans 17 residues. The germline CDR1 and CDR2 sequences are SGHAT and FQNNGV. The J segment lost 1 base and the V segment lost 4 bases, leaving 11 bases of the junction unmatched. The CDR3 nucleotides are TGTGCCAGCAGCTCCCGGACAGGGACCGATCAGAACACTGAAGCTTTCTTT. Amino acid sequence: CASSSRTGTDQNTEAFF.

The J gene is TRBJ2-7, the V gene TRBV5-1; maybe TRBD1 (6 bases). The CDR3 contains 17 residues. Germline V gives CDR1 SGHRS, CDR2 YFSETQ. Between the trimmed V and J ends, which lost 0 bases and 4 bases, there was a span of 20 bases. The CDR3 spells CASSLALGQGVEYEQYF. The CDR3 nucleotides are TGCGCCAGCAGCTTGGCCTTGGGACAAGGAGTGGAATACGAGCAGTACTTC.

The chain combines TRBV5-4 with TRBJ1-4; D not resolved. Germline V gene sequence: CDR1 SGHNT, CDR2 YYREEE (reference sequence). The CDR3 covers 15 residues. The V end lost 4 bases, the J end lost 1 base, and 11 bases lay between the germline ends. CDR3 protein: CASSSAEGTNEKLFF. In DNA, the CDR3 is TGTGCCAGCAGCAGCGCAGAAGGAACTAATGAAAAACTGTTTTTT.

The chain has TRBV6-1 and TRBJ1-1; D ambiguous. The germline V gene has CDR1 MNHNS and CDR2 SASEGT. CDR3 length: 13 residues. Between the trimmed V and J ends, which lost 5 bases and 3 bases, there was a span of 10 bases. CDR3: CASSYNGHTEAFF. DNA for the CDR3: TGTGCCAGCAGTTACAACGGCCACACTGAAGCTTTCTTT.

In this sample, this clonotype turned up a few times. In DNA form, the CDR3 reads TGTGCCAGCAGCTTGTCATTTCTGGCTAGCGGCCCCTACGAGCAGTACTTC. It yields the protein CASSLSFLASGPYEQYF. The chain couples TRBV5-4 to TRBJ2-7; 7 bases line up with TRBD2. CDR1 and CDR2 from the germline V gene are SGHNT and YYREEE (reference sequence). The CDR3 has 17 residues. The trim removed 1 base at V and 2 bases at J, leaving 12 bases unmatched. Using reference TRBV5-4 and TRBJ2-7 for the parts outside the CDR3, the full variable domain is ETGVTQSPTHLIKTRGQQVTLRCSSQSGHNTVSWYQQALGQGPQFIFQYYREEENGRGNFPPRFSGLQFPNYSSELNVNALELDDSALYLCASSLSFLASGPYEQYFGPGTRLTVT.

The V call is TRBV5-6, the J call TRBJ2-2; D remains unclear. Germline CDR1 and CDR2: SGHDT and YYEEEE. This CDR3 is 13 amino acids long. Trimming shortened V by 2 bases and J by 4 bases, and 6 bases separated the two germline ends. The CDR3 reads CASSFFRTGELFF. As DNA, the CDR3 is TGTGCCAGCAGCTTTTTCCGCACCGGGGAGCTGTTTTTT.

The chain carries TRBV6-2 or TRBV6-3 and TRBJ2-3; no definite D call. V was clipped by 7 bases and J by 2 bases, with 7 bases between them. This CDR3 has 12 residues. Germline lookup yields CDR1 MNHEY and CDR2 SVGEGT. For the CDR3, the DNA is TGTGCCAGCATTGGGCCCACAGATACGCAGTATTTT. Translation gives CASIGPTDTQYF.

The genes are TRBV7-9 and TRBJ2-7, with 8 bases matching TRBD1. V was pared by 5 bases and J by 2 bases, with 8 bases of the junction left unmatched. The CDR3 has 15 residues. Germline CDR1 and CDR2: SEHNR and FQNEAQ (reference sequence). The CDR3, as DNA: TGTGCCAGCAGCCTCCCCGGGACAGGCCCCTACGAGCAGTACTTC. It is translated as CASSLPGTGPYEQYF.

Only one count was recorded for this clonotype. The chain is built from TRBV29-1 and TRBJ2-2, with TRBD2 identical over 7 bases. With 5 bases clipped from V and 5 bases from J, the junction kept 5 bases outside the gene matches. Germline CDR1 SQVTM, CDR2 ANQGSEA. The CDR3 length is 13 residues. CDR3 bases: TGCAGCGTTCGGGCGGGGGTTACCGGGGAGCTGTTTTTT. Translated: CSVRAGVTGELFF.

In DNA, the CDR3 is TGTGCCAGCAGCCAAGAGGAGGGCTACACCTTC. This gives the protein CASSQEEGYTF. J is TRBJ1-2 and V is TRBV3-1; no reliable D call. From germline, CDR1 is LGHDT and CDR2 YNNKEL (reference sequence). This CDR3 comprises 11 residues. Trimming removed 0 bases at V and 8 bases at J, with 4 bases between. The entire variable domain, with the rest obtained from reference TRBV3-1 and TRBJ1-2, is as follows: DTAVSQTPKYLVTQMGNDKSIKCEQNLGHDTMYWYKQDSKKFLKIMFSYNNKELIINETVPNRFSPKSPDKAHLNLHINSLELGDSAVYFCASSQEEGYTFGSGTRLTVV.

The chain joins TRBV10-3 to TRBJ2-5; 8 nucleotides match TRBD1. The CDR3 extends over 17 amino acids. V shed 0 bases and J 0 bases; nucleotides not matched to a gene: 6. Looked up from germline, CDR1 is ENHRY and CDR2 is SYGVKD. The CDR3 nucleotides are TGTGCCATCAGTGAGTCGACTCAGGGGGCCGACCAAGAGACCCAGTACTTC. Translation gives CAISESTQGADQETQYF.

CDR3: CASSPGGLALLLNTGELFF. In DNA form, the CDR3 reads TGTGCCAGTAGCCCAGGGGGCCTAGCGCTACTTCTAAACACCGGGGAGCTGTTTTTT. The chain links TRBV19 to TRBJ2-2; the match to TRBD1 covers 8 bases. This CDR3 region has 19 residues. CDR1 LNHDA and CDR2 SQIVND come from the germline V gene (reference sequence). Germline trimming cut 6 bases from V and 2 bases from J; bases unmatched to any gene: 17.

The DNA of the CDR3 is TGTGCCAGCAGCGGGGGCCCAGCAGAGACCCAGTACTTC. It yields the protein CASSGGPAETQYF. The chain is built from TRBV11-2 and TRBJ2-5, with D possibly matching TRBD1 (6 bases). Germline CDR1 and CDR2: SGHAT and FQNNGV. CDR3 length equals 13 residues. V lost 5 bases to trimming and J lost 4 bases, with 11 bases between them.

V and J are TRBV2 and TRBJ2-7; D might be TRBD1 (5 bases). This CDR3 has 13 amino acids. CDR1 and CDR2 from the germline V gene are SNHLY and FYNNEI. V was cut by 5 bases and J by 4 bases, with 12 bases left in between. For the CDR3, the DNA is TGTGCCAGCAGTCTTCAGGGAAGGTACGAGCAGTACTTC. Its protein is CASSLQGRYEQYF. Drawing the rest from reference TRBV2 and TRBJ2-7, the complete variable domain is EPEVTQTPSHQVTQMGQEVILRCVPISNHLYFYWYRQILGQKVEFLVSFYNNEISEKSEIFDDQFSVERPDGSNFTLKIRSTKLEDSAMYFCASSLQGRYEQYFGPGTRLTVT.

CDR3 loop: CASSAGQEIGWIINEQFF. For the CDR3, the DNA is TGTGCCAGCAGCGCAGGACAGGAGATCGGCTGGATTATCAATGAGCAGTTCTTC. The chain is built from TRBV25-1 and TRBJ2-1, with 7 positions matching TRBD1. V lost 6 bases to trimming and J lost 6 bases; unmatched junction nucleotides: 20. The CDR3 is 18 amino acids. Germline V CDR1 and CDR2: MGHDK, SYGVNS.

CDR3 bases: TGTGCCAGCAGGCGGGGGCGGGGGGAATACAATGAGCAGTTCTTC. Residues: CASRRGRGEYNEQFF. The chain recombines TRBV12-3 or TRBV12-4 with TRBJ2-1; TRBD2 agrees at 8 bases. This CDR3 comprises 15 residues. V shed 6 bases, J shed 4 bases, and the junction held 8 bases outside the gene matches.